These T cell receptor beta chains were read from a single sample in a study of blood T cell repertoires in COVID-19. Here immunoSEQ multiplex PCR was the method, and the copy in TCRdb shows in-frame clones only, minus some. The table lists around 620,000 clones, around 89% of them singletons. What was sequenced was peripheral blood. Receptors originate from a woman aged 18-29 years with acute or convalescent COVID-19. Each CDR3 is given with its conserved first and last residue. The D gene is left open where the match is weak. Size values are once, few and many counts, or a class for expanded clones, and some rows have none.

d_call	clone_size	v_call	j_call	cdr3_length	cdr3_nt	cdr3_aa
NA	once	TRBV24-1	TRBJ1-2	12	TGTGCCACCCACTCGGGGAGAGAAGGCTACACCTTC	CATHSGREGYTF
NA	NA	TRBV18	TRBJ2-7	13	TGTGCCAGCTCCCCGGGATCGTCCTACGAGCAGTACTTC	CASSPGSSYEQYF
NA	NA	TRBV6-5	TRBJ1-3	14	TGTGCCAGCAGTCAGGGTCATCCTGGAAACACCATATATTTT	CASSQGHPGNTIYF
NA	once	TRBV6-1	TRBJ2-1	13	TGTGCCAGCAGTGAATGGCAGAACAATGAGCAGTTCTTC	CASSEWQNNEQFF
TRBD2	once	TRBV5-1	TRBJ2-1	16	TGCGCCAGCAGCGCAATAGCGGGGGGGCCGAGGAATGAGCAGTTCTTC	CASSAIAGGPRNEQFF
TRBD1	NA	TRBV6-2/TRBV6-3	TRBJ1-6	14	TGTGCCAGCAGTGGCCGGGACAGGAATTCACCCCTCCACTTT	CASSGRDRNSPLHF
NA	NA	TRBV6-6	TRBJ1-2	17	TGTGCCAGCAGTCGATACAGCCCGGGGGGCGTTAACTATGGCTACACCTTC	CASSRYSPGGVNYGYTF
NA	NA	TRBV6-1	TRBJ2-7	16	TGTGCCAGCAGTGATGGCCGAGGGCAACACAGCTACGAGCAGTACTTC	CASSDGRGQHSYEQYF
NA	NA	TRBV11-2	TRBJ2-1	14	TGTGCCAGCAGCTGGCAGGTCTCCTACAATGAGCAGTTCTTC	CASSWQVSYNEQFF
NA	NA	TRBV11-2	TRBJ2-7	13	TGTGCCAGCAGCTTAAATAGGGGCTACGAGCAGTACTTC	CASSLNRGYEQYF
NA	NA	TRBV10-3	TRBJ1-2	15	TGTGCCATCAGTGAGGGAACAGGCGGATCGTATGGCTACACCTTC	CAISEGTGGSYGYTF
TRBD1	NA	TRBV5-1	TRBJ1-3	14	TGCGCCAGCAGCTCGGGACAGGGTGGAAACACCATATATTTT	CASSSGQGGNTIYF
NA	NA	TRBV5-1	TRBJ2-1	17	TGCGCCAGCAGCTTGGTGGGCCGACGAAACTCCTACAATGAGCAGTTCTTC	CASSLVGRRNSYNEQFF
TRBD1	NA	TRBV7-9	TRBJ1-2	14	TGTGCCAGCAGCTCCCCGCAGGGGGCGCGCGGCTACACCTTC	CASSSPQGARGYTF
TRBD2	NA	TRBV23-1	TRBJ2-2	16	TGCGCCAGCAGTTCAATACCCAGCGGGGGGCCCGGGGAGCTGTTTTTT	CASSSIPSGGPGELFF
NA	NA	TRBV11-2	TRBJ1-1	13	TGTGCCAGCAGCTTAGGGGGCGGACAGCAAGCTTTCTTT	CASSLGGGQQAFF
NA	NA	TRBV21-1	TRBJ1-6	19	TGTGCCAGCAGCAAAGGGGACTTTCCCCAACCGGCGGGGGCCCAACCCCTCCACTTT	CASSKGDFPQPAGAQPLHF
NA	NA	TRBV6-5	TRBJ1-6	14	TGTGCCAGCAGCCCAGCGGTGGCGAATTCACCCCTCCACTTT	CASSPAVANSPLHF
NA	NA	TRBV9	TRBJ1-1	15	TGTGCCAGCAGCGTAGGTGGAGGGATTAATACTGAAGCTTTCTTT	CASSVGGGINTEAFF
TRBD1	NA	TRBV6-5	TRBJ1-5	15	TGTGCCAGCGCAGGGGGACCCAACCCCAATCAGCCCCAGCATTTT	CASAGGPNPNQPQHF
TRBD2	once	TRBV27	TRBJ2-1	15	TGTGCCAGCAGTTTGATAGCGGGGGGATTCAGTGAGCAGTTCTTC	CASSLIAGGFSEQFF
TRBD1	NA	TRBV14	TRBJ2-3	17	TGTGCCAGCAGCCAAGGGGGGGACAGGGTTGTGTTGGATACGCAGTATTTT	CASSQGGDRVVLDTQYF
NA	NA	TRBV29-1	TRBJ2-3	13	TGCAGCGTTGACGTCGCGGGAACAGATACGCAGTATTTT	CSVDVAGTDTQYF
NA	NA	TRBV19	TRBJ1-5	15	TGTGCCAGTAGCCTAGGCAGGGCGGGCAATCAGCCCCAGCATTTT	CASSLGRAGNQPQHF
TRBD1	once	TRBV5-1	TRBJ1-2	14	TGCGCCAGCACCGGACAGGGGGCCGGCTATGGCTACACCTTC	CASTGQGAGYGYTF
NA	NA	TRBV18	TRBJ1-5	15	TGTGCCAGCTCACGAACAGGGTCGTATAATCAGCCCCAGCATTTT	CASSRTGSYNQPQHF
NA	once	TRBV2	TRBJ2-7	11	TGTGCCGGCTCCGGGATGCAGGAGCAGTACTTC	CAGSGMQEQYF
TRBD2	NA	TRBV11-2	TRBJ2-7	15	TGTGCCAGCAGCCCACCAAGCGGGGCCTCCTACGAGCAGTACTTC	CASSPPSGASYEQYF
NA	few	TRBV2	TRBJ1-2	15	TGTGCCAGCAGTAAAAGAACAGGGACGAACTATGGCTACACCTTC	CASSKRTGTNYGYTF
NA	NA	TRBV9	TRBJ1-1	15	TGTGCCAGCAGCGTCGGGTCTGCCCGGAACACTGAAGCTTTCTTT	CASSVGSARNTEAFF
TRBD1	NA	TRBV5-4	TRBJ2-7	15	TGTGCCAGCAGCTGGGGACAGGGTAGCCTCTACGAGCAGTACTTC	CASSWGQGSLYEQYF
NA	NA	TRBV6-2/TRBV6-3	TRBJ2-4	16	TGTGCCAGCAGTCCGATCCGCCGGACAGTAAAACACATTCAGTACTTC	CASSPIRRTVKHIQYF
NA	NA	TRBV28	TRBJ2-5	17	TGTGCCAGCACCCCCGCTGTCCCCACCGGGTTTGCCGAGGCCCAGTACTTC	CASTPAVPTGFAEAQYF
NA	NA	TRBV4-3	TRBJ1-2	19	TGCGCCAGCAGCCAGAGTAGGGCGGTGGGGGCGAGCCGGAATCGTGGCTACACCTTC	CASSQSRAVGASRNRGYTF
NA	once	TRBV28	TRBJ1-1	12	TGTGCCAGCAGTTTAACGAATGAACTAGCTTTCTTT	CASSLTNELAFF
NA	NA	TRBV12-5	TRBJ1-2	14	TGTGCTAGTAAACGCGAGGGACAAGGCTATGGCTACACCTTC	CASKREGQGYGYTF
NA	NA	TRBV29-1	TRBJ1-1	11	TGCAGCGTTGCCAGGGTCACTGAAGCTTTCTTT	CSVARVTEAFF
TRBD1	NA	TRBV30	TRBJ1-1	19	TGTGCCTGGAGTGTACGGGGGATACCGACAGGGACCCTGAACACTGAAGCTTTCTTT	CAWSVRGIPTGTLNTEAFF
TRBD1	few	TRBV5-5	TRBJ2-2	16	TGTGCCAGCAGCTCCACAGGGGGTTTAGGAACCGGGGAGCTGTTTTTT	CASSSTGGLGTGELFF
NA	NA	TRBV5-4	TRBJ2-7	13	TGTGCCAGCAGCTTAGCCGCAGGGAACGAGCAGTACTTC	CASSLAAGNEQYF
NA	NA	TRBV6-2/TRBV6-3	TRBJ1-4	16	TGTGCCAGCAGCACGAAGAAACAGGGCGATAATGAAAAACTGTTTTTT	CASSTKKQGDNEKLFF
NA	NA	TRBV2	TRBJ2-3	14	TGTGCCAGCAGTGAACACCGGGGTGCAGATACGCAGTATTTT	CASSEHRGADTQYF